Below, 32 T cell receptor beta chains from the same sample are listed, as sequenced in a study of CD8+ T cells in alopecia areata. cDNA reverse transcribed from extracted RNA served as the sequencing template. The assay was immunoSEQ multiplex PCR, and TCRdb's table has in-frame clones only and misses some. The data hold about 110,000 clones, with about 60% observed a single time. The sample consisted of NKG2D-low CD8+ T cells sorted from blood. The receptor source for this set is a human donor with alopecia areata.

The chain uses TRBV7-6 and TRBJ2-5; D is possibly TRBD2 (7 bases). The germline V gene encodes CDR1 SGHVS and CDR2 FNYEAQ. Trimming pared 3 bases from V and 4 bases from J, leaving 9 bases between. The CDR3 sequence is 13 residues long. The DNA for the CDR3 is TGTGCCAGCAGCTTCGGGGGGCCAGAGACCCAGTACTTC. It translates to CASSFGGPETQYF.

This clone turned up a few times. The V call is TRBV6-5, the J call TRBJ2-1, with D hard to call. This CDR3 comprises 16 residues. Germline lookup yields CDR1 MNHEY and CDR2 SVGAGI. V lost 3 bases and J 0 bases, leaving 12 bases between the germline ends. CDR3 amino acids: CASSYSFDGSYNEQFF. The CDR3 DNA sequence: TGTGCCAGCAGTTATAGTTTTGACGGCTCCTACAATGAGCAGTTCTTC.

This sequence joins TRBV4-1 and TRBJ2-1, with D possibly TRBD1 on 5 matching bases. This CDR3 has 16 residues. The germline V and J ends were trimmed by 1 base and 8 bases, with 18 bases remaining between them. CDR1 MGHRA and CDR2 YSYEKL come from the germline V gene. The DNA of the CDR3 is TGCGCCAGCAGCCAAGTCCTGGGGCGTGAGTGGGATGAGCAGTTCTTC. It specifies CASSQVLGREWDEQFF.

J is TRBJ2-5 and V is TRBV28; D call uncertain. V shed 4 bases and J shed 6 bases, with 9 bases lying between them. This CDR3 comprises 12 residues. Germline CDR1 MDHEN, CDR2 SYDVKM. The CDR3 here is CASSWGMKTQYF. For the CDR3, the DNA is TGTGCCAGCAGTTGGGGAATGAAGACCCAGTACTTC.

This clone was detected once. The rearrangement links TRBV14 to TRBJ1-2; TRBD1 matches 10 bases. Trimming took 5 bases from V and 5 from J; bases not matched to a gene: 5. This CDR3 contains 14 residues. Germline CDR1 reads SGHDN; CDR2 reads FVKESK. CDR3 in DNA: TGTGCCAGCAGCTACGGGACAGGGGATTATGGCTACACCTTC. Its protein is CASSYGTGDYGYTF.

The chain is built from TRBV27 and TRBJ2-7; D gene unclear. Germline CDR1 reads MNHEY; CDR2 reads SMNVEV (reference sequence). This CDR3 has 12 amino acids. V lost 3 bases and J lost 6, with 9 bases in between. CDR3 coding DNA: TGTGCCAGCAGTTTTAGAGCTGGCGAGCAGTACTTC. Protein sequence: CASSFRAGEQYF.

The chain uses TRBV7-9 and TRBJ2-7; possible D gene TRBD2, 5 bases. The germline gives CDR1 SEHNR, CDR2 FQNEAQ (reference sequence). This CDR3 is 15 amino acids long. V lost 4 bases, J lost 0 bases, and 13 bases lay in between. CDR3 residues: CASSSVSRDSYEQYF. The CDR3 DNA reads TGTGCCAGCAGCTCCGTGTCCCGGGACTCCTACGAGCAGTACTTC.

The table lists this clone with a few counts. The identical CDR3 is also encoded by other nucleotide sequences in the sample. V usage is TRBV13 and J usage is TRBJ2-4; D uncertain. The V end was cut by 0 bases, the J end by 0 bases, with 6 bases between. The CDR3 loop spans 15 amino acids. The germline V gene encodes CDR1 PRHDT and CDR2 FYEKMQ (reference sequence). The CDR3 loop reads CASSLGGLAKNIQYF. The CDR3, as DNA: TGTGCCAGCAGCTTAGGTGGGCTAGCCAAAAACATTCAGTACTTC.

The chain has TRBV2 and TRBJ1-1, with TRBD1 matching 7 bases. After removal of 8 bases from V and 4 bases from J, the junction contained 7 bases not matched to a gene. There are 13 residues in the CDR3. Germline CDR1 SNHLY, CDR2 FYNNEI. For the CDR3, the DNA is TGTGCCAGCGGTACCGGGACAGCCACTGAAGCTTTCTTT. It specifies CASGTGTATEAFF.

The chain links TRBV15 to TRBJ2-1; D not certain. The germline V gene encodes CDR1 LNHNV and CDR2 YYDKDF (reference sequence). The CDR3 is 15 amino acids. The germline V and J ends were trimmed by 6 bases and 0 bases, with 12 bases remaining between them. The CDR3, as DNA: TGTGCCACCAGGAACAGCCTGAGCTCCTACAATGAGCAGTTCTTC. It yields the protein CATRNSLSSYNEQFF.

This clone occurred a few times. The CDR3 DNA reads TGCAGCGTTAGGGGACCCCTAGCCAAAAACATTCAGTACTTC. Translation gives CSVRGPLAKNIQYF. The chain couples TRBV29-1 to TRBJ2-4; D possibly uses TRBD1 or TRBD2 (5 bases each). Trimming shortened V by 5 bases and J by 0 bases, and 11 bases separated the two germline ends. Germline-derived CDR1 and CDR2 are SQVTM and ANQGSEA. The CDR3 extends over 14 amino acids.

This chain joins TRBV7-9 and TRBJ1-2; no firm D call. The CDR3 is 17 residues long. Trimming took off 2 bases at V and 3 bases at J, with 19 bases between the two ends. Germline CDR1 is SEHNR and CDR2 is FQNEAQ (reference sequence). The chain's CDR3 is CASSLQFSRGKDYGYTF. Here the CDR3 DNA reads TGTGCCAGCAGCTTACAATTCTCCCGAGGGAAGGACTATGGCTACACCTTC. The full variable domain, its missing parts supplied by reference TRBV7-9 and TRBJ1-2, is DTGVSQNPRHKITKRGQNVTFRCDPISEHNRLYWYRQTLGQGPEFLTYFQNEAQLEKSRLLSDRFSAERPKGSFSTLEIQRTEQGDSAMYLCASSLQFSRGKDYGYTFGSGTRLTVV.

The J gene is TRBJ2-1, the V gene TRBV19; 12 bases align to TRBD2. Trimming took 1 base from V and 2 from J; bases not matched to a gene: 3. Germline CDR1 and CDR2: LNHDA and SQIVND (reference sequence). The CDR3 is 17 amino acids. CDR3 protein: CASSIGGLAGTYNEQFF. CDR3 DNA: TGTGCCAGTAGTATAGGGGGACTAGCGGGTACCTACAATGAGCAGTTCTTC.

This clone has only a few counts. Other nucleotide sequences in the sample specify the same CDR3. CDR3 region: CASSEGGAYEQYF. For the CDR3, the DNA is TGTGCCAGCAGTGAGGGGGGGGCCTACGAGCAGTACTTC. J is TRBJ2-7 and V is TRBV2, with 7 bases identical to TRBD2. The CDR3 sequence is 13 residues long. V lost 3 bases and J lost 2; bases outside the gene matches: 1. The germline V gene has CDR1 SNHLY and CDR2 FYNNEI.

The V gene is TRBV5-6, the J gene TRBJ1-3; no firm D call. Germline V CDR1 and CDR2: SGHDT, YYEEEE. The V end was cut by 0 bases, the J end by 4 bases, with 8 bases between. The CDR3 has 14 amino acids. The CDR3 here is CASSLEQTGNTIYF. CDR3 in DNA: TGTGCCAGCAGCTTGGAACAGACAGGAAACACCATATATTTT.

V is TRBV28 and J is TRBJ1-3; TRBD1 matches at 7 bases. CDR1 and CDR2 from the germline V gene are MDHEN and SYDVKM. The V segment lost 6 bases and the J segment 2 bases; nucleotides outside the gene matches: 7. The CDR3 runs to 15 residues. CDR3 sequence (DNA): TGTGCCAGCAGAAATTCAGGGGGAACTGGAAACACCATATATTTT. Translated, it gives CASRNSGGTGNTIYF.

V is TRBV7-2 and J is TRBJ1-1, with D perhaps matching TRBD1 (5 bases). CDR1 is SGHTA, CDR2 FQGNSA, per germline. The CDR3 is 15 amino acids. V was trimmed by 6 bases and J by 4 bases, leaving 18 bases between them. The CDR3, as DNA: TGTGCCAGCAGACAGCCCGGGACGGCGGGCACTGAAGCTTTCTTT. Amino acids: CASRQPGTAGTEAFF. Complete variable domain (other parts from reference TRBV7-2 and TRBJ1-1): GAGVSQSPSNKVTEKGKDVELRCDPISGHTALYWYRQSLGQGLEFLIYFQGNSAPDKSGLPSDRFSAERTGGSVSTLTIQRTQQEDSAVYLCASRQPGTAGTEAFFGQGTRLTVV.

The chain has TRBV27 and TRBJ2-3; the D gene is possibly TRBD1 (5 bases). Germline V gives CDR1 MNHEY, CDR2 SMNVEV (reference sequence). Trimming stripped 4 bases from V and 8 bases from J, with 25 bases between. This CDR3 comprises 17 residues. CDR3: CASSWAGDSPTGRTQYF. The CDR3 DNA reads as TGTGCCAGCAGTTGGGCTGGCGACAGCCCAACCGGGCGTACGCAGTATTTT.

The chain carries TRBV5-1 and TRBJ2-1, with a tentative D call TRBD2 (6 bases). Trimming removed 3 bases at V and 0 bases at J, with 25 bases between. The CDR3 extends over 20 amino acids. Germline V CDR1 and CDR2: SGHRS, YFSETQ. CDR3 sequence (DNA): TGCGCCAGCAGCTGGGAGGCACCGAGACTTTACAGGAGCTCCTACAATGAGCAGTTCTTC. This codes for CASSWEAPRLYRSSYNEQFF.

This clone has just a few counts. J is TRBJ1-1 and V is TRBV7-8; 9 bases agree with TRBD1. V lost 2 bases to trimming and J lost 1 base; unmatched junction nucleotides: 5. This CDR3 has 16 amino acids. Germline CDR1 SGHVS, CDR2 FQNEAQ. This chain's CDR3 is CASSLRDRAENTEAFF. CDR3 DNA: TGTGCCAGCAGCTTAAGGGACAGGGCGGAGAACACTGAAGCTTTCTTT.

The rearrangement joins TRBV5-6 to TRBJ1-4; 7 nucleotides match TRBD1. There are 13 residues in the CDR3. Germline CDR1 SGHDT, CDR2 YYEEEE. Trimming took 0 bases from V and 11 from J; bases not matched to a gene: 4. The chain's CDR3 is CASSLGTGGKLFF. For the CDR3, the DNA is TGTGCCAGCAGCTTGGGGACAGGAGGTAAACTGTTTTTT.

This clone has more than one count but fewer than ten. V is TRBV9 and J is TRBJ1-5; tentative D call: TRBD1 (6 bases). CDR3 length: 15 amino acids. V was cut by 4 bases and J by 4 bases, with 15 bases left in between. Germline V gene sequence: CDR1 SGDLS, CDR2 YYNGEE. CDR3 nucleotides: TGTGCCAGCAGCCCTGAAGGGGGGCGTAATCAGCCCCAGCATTTT. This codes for CASSPEGGRNQPQHF.

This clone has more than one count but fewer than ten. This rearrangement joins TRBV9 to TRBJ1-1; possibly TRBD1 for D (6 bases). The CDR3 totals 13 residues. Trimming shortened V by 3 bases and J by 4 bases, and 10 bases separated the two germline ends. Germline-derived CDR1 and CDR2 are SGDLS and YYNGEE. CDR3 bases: TGTGCCAGCAGCGGGACAGTAGCCACTGAAGCTTTCTTT. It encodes CASSGTVATEAFF.

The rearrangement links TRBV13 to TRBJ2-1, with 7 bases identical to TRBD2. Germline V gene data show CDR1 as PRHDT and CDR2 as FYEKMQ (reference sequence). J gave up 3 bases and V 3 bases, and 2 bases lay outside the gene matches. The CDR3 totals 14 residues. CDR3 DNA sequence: TGTGCCAGCAGCTTGCGGGAGATCTACAATGAGCAGTTCTTC. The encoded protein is CASSLREIYNEQFF.

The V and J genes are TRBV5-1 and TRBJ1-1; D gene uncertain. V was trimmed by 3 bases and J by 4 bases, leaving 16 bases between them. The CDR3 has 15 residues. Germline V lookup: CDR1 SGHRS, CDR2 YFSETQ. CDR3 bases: TGCGCCAGCAGCTCGCGCCGTGCAGCTGGCACTGAAGCTTTCTTT. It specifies CASSSRRAAGTEAFF.

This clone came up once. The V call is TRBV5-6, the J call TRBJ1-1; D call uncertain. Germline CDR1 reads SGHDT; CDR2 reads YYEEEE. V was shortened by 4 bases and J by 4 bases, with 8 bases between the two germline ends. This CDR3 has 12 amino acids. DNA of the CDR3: TGTGCCAGCAGCCGGATAACCACTGAAGCTTTCTTT. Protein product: CASSRITTEAFF.

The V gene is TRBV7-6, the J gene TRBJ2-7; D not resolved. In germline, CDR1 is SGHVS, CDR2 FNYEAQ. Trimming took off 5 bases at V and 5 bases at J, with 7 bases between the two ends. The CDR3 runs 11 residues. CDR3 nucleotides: TGTGCCAGCAGCATGGGCGACGAGCAGTACTTC. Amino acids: CASSMGDEQYF.

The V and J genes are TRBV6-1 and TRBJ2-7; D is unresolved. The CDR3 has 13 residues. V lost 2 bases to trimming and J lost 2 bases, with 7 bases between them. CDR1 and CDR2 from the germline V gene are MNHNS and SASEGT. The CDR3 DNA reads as TGTGCCAGCAGTGAACGCGGTGCCTACGAGCAGTACTTC. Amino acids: CASSERGAYEQYF.

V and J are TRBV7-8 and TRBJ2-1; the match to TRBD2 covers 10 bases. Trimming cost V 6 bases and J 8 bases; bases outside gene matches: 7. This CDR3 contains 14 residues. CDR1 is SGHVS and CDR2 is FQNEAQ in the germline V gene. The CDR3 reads CASSLSGRPDEQFF. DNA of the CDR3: TGTGCCAGCAGTCTTAGCGGGAGGCCCGATGAGCAGTTCTTC.

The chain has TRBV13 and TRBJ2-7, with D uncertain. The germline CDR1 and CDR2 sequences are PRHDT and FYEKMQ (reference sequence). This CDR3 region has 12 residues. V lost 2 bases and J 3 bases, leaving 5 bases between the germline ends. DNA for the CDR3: TGTGCCAGCAGCTTACAGGACTACGAGCAGTACTTC. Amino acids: CASSLQDYEQYF.

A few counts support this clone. The CDR3 spells CASSFRRIQETQYF. The CDR3 DNA sequence: TGTGCCAGCAGTTTTCGTAGGATCCAAGAGACCCAGTACTTC. The V call is TRBV28, the J call TRBJ2-5, with D unclear. Per the germline V gene, CDR1 is MDHEN and CDR2 is SYDVKM. V lost 3 bases to trimming and J lost 1 base, with 9 bases between them. The CDR3 loop spans 14 amino acids.

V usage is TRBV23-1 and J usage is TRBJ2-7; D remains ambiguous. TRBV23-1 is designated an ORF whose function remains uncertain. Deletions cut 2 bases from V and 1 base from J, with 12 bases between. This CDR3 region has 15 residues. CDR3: CASSQIGGLSYEQYF. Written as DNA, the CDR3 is TGCGCCAGCAGTCAAATTGGCGGCCTGTCCTACGAGCAGTACTTC.